This TCR beta chain appears in the sequencing data of a study of blood T cell repertoires in COVID-19. V lost 2 bases and J lost 5, with 6 bases in between. CDR1 is KGHSH, CDR2 LQKENI, per germline. CDR3 length: 13 residues. Some clones are missing from TCRdb's copy, which holds only in-frame ones; the method was immunoSEQ multiplex PCR. The data contain 50,000 to 75,000 clones, around four fifths of them singletons. There are a few counts of this clone. This sequence joins TRBV18 and TRBJ1-4, with a possible D match to TRBD1 (6 bases). The origin of this receptor is a woman older than 75 with active or convalescent COVID-19. Sequenced sample: peripheral blood. CDR3 DNA sequence: TGTGCCAGCTCACCAGACAGGAATGAAAAACTGTTTTTT. Amino acids: CASSPDRNEKLFF.